These 3 T cell receptor beta chains share one sample of origin, sequenced in a study of neurological immune-mediated disorders. Each CDR3 protein gets one entry after TCRdb re-called the 5' RACE reads with MiXCR. The table shows about 52,000 distinct CDR3 sequences, with more than 3% occurring only once. Material: PBMCs. These receptors all stem from a young man with multiple sclerosis.

The sample holds many counts of this clonotype. The gene calls are TRBV7-9 and TRBJ2-3; TRBD2 agrees at 9 bases. From germline, CDR1 is SEHNR and CDR2 FQNEAQ (reference sequence). The CDR3 contains 15 residues. With V trimmed by 3 bases and J by 3 bases, 4 bases remained unmatched. CDR3 amino acids: CASSLWLAGTDTQYF. The CDR3 region has the DNA TGTGCCAGCAGCTTGTGGCTAGCGGGAACAGATACGCAGTATTTT.

This clonotype was seen many times. The chain combines TRBV7-2 with TRBJ2-1, with D hard to call. CDR1 and CDR2 (germline): SGHTA, FQGNSA. The CDR3 has 13 residues. This CDR3 reads CASGPPSYNEQFF. CDR3 sequence (DNA): TGTGCTTCAGGACCACCCTCCTACAATGAGCAGTTCTTC. The variable domain in full, with the rest retrieved from reference TRBV7-2 and TRBJ2-1, is GAGVSQSPSNKVTEKGKDVELRCDPISGHTALYWYRQSLGQGLEFLIYFQGNSAPDKSGLPSDRFSAERTGGSVSTLTIQRTQQEDSAVYLCASGPPSYNEQFFGPGTRLTVL.

This clonotype was detected many times. This chain uses TRBV7-8 with TRBJ2-1, with 7 positions matching TRBD1. Germline V lookup: CDR1 SGHVS, CDR2 FQNEAQ. The CDR3 spans 16 residues. Trimming at V came to 5 bases and at J to 5 bases, leaving 12 bases not matched to a gene. CDR3 loop: CASSLRRTGSNNEQFF. CDR3 sequence (DNA): TGTGCCAGCAGCCTAAGACGGACAGGCTCTAACAATGAGCAGTTCTTC.